The 9 T cell receptor beta chains presented below share a single source sample, sequenced in a study of blood T cell repertoires in COVID-19. Here immunoSEQ multiplex PCR was the method, and the copy in TCRdb shows in-frame clones only, minus some. This sample has over 55,000 clones, with 87% found just once. The sequenced sample was peripheral blood. These receptor sequences come from a man aged 50-59 years with active COVID-19.

The CDR3 nucleotides are TGCGCCAGCAGCTTAGCGCAGGGGAGCACCTACGAGCAGTACTTC. Encoded protein: CASSLAQGSTYEQYF. V gene TRBV5-1 combines with J gene TRBJ2-7; maybe TRBD1 (6 bases). Trimming removed 2 bases from V and 2 bases from J, with 14 bases in between. The CDR3 length is 15 residues. Germline V lookup: CDR1 SGHRS, CDR2 YFSETQ.

The chain has TRBV30 and TRBJ1-3, with D perhaps matching TRBD1 (5 bases). From germline, CDR1 is GTSNPN and CDR2 SVGIG (reference sequence). V was clipped by 3 bases and J by 2 bases, with 26 bases between them. The CDR3 totals 19 residues. For the CDR3, the DNA is TGTGCCTGGAGCCAGGGTCGGGGGGACCGCTTAGGTACTGGAAACACCATATATTTT. It is translated as CAWSQGRGDRLGTGNTIYF.

The V and J genes are TRBV27 and TRBJ2-3, with TRBD2 matching over 8 bases. The CDR3 runs 14 residues. V trimming: 4 bases; J trimming: 6 bases; junction bases outside the gene matches: 6. Germline assignment: CDR1 MNHEY and CDR2 SMNVEV (reference sequence). CDR3: CASSSREGQDTQYF. CDR3 nucleotides: TGTGCCAGCAGTTCCCGGGAGGGCCAGGATACGCAGTATTTT.

This rearrangement joins TRBV19 to TRBJ2-1; a weak D match, TRBD1 (6 bases). CDR1 and CDR2 from the germline V gene are LNHDA and SQIVND (reference sequence). Trimming left V 5 bases short and J 9 bases short, with 14 bases between. The length of the CDR3 is 13 residues. The CDR3 DNA is TGTGCCAGTAGTGAATCACAGGGAATTGAGCAGTTCTTC. It codes for CASSESQGIEQFF.

The V gene is TRBV6-1, the J gene TRBJ1-5, with D tentatively TRBD1 (5 bases). The CDR3 length is 14 residues. Germline CDR1 is MNHNS and CDR2 is SASEGT. V was pared by 5 bases and J by 4 bases, with 12 bases between. The CDR3 region is CASSLTGENQPQHF. The CDR3 nucleotides are TGTGCCAGCAGTCTAACAGGTGAAAATCAGCCCCAGCATTTT.

This clone came up a few times. The chain joins TRBV5-6 to TRBJ1-6; 7 bases line up with TRBD1. The V segment lost 2 bases and the J segment 8 bases; nucleotides outside the gene matches: 1. This CDR3 comprises 13 residues. From germline, CDR1 is SGHDT and CDR2 YYEEEE. CDR3 sequence: CASSFTGDSPLHF. DNA for the CDR3: TGTGCCAGCAGCTTTACAGGGGATTCACCCCTCCACTTT.

The chain carries TRBV29-1 and TRBJ1-6; 9 bases align to TRBD1. CDR1 is SQVTM and CDR2 is ANQGSEA in the germline V gene. The CDR3 totals 14 residues. Trimming took 5 bases from V and 6 from J; bases not matched to a gene: 5. The chain's CDR3 is CSVLQGAFNSPLHF. The CDR3 bases are TGCAGCGTTTTACAGGGGGCATTTAATTCACCCCTCCACTTT.

The J gene is TRBJ2-5, the V gene TRBV5-1, with 12 bases lining up with TRBD2. This CDR3 has 16 residues. Losses at the gene ends were 4 bases for V and 2 bases for J; bases not matched to a gene: 6. The germline gives CDR1 SGHRS, CDR2 YFSETQ. The CDR3 DNA reads TGCGCCAGCAGCGTGACTAGCGGGGGAAGACAAGAGACCCAGTACTTC. Amino acid sequence: CASSVTSGGRQETQYF.

This chain links TRBV11-3 with TRBJ2-2; D gene ambiguous. Germline CDR1 and CDR2: SGHNT and YENEEA. The CDR3 sequence is 14 residues long. V lost 3 bases to trimming and J lost 6 bases, with 11 bases between them. CDR3 loop: CASSLRSLPGELFF. CDR3 bases: TGTGCCAGCAGCTTGAGGTCCTTGCCCGGGGAGCTGTTTTTT. The full variable domain, in which reference TRBV11-3 and TRBJ2-2 provide the parts outside the CDR3, is EAGVVQSPRYKIIEKKQPVAFWCNPISGHNTLYWYLQNLGQGPELLIRYENEEAVDDSQLPKDRFSAERLKGVDSTLKIQPAELGDSAVYLCASSLRSLPGELFFGEGSRLTVL.